The text below deals with one TCR beta chain. Time point defined: patch test 2, 6 weeks after DPC sensitization. Treatment denoted: therapeutic diphenylcyclopropenone sensitization with weekly scalp DPC. A single record per CDR3 protein comes from TCRdb applying MiXCR to the RACE reads. This table has approximately 89,000 distinct CDR3 sequences, roughly a tenth appearing once. This sample was included in a study of human T cells and chemical hapten exposure. CDR1 is SQVTM, CDR2 ANQGSEA, per germline. Between the trimmed V and J ends, which lost 0 bases and 0 bases, there was a span of 6 bases. CDR3 length: 13 amino acids.

This TCR was sampled from a woman between 25 and 40 years old with alopecia areata. Some clones in this sample may be carry-over from other donors' samples. The rearrangement joins TRBV29-1 to TRBJ2-7; D is undetermined. Source: whole blood, taken in connection with sensitization to the hapten diphenylcyclopropenone (DPC). CDR3 DNA sequence: TGCAGCGTTGAAGATCCAGCCTCCTACGAGCAGTACTTC. It specifies CSVEDPASYEQYF.